Listed here are 32 T cell receptor beta chains from one sample, sequenced in a study of blood T cell repertoires in COVID-19. Profiled with immunoSEQ multiplex PCR; TCRdb holds only in-frame clones, not every one. Here the sample spans about 130,000 clones, approximately 84% being singletons. The sample taken for sequencing was peripheral blood. The source of these receptors is a man aged 60-69 years with acute or convalescent COVID-19.

The CDR3 loop reads CASSTRLGGTEAFF. CDR3 bases: TGTGCCAGCAGCACCCGTTTGGGAGGCACTGAAGCTTTCTTT. The V gene is TRBV3-1 (or the pseudogene TRBV3-2), the J gene TRBJ1-1, with no clear D. This CDR3 is 14 amino acids long. Trimming removed 5 bases at V and 4 bases at J, with 14 bases between. Per the germline V gene, CDR1 is LGHDT and CDR2 is YNNKEL (reference sequence).

The gene calls are TRBV30 and TRBJ2-3, with D uncertain. Trimming shortened V by 0 bases and J by 0 bases, and 4 bases separated the two germline ends. The germline V gene has CDR1 GTSNPN and CDR2 SVGIG (reference sequence). This CDR3 contains 13 residues. CDR3 in DNA: TGTGCCTGGAGTGTACGGAGCACAGATACGCAGTATTTT. This sequence encodes CAWSVRSTDTQYF.

The gene calls are TRBV27 and TRBJ2-7; 8 bases are shared with TRBD1. There are 14 residues in the CDR3. After removal of 3 bases from V and 5 bases from J, the junction contained 6 bases not matched to a gene. The germline CDR1 and CDR2 sequences are MNHEY and SMNVEV (reference sequence). CDR3 residues: CASSLGRGLDEQYF. CDR3 DNA sequence: TGTGCCAGCAGTTTGGGCAGGGGGCTCGACGAGCAGTACTTC.

The V gene is TRBV13, the J gene TRBJ1-4; weak D call: TRBD1 (5 bases). Trimming took 0 bases from V and 7 from J, leaving 12 bases between them. Germline values: CDR1 PRHDT, CDR2 FYEKMQ (reference sequence). This CDR3 has 15 residues. The CDR3 here is CASSLGQGNIEKLFF. The CDR3 nucleotides read TGTGCCAGCAGCTTAGGGCAGGGAAACATTGAAAAACTGTTTTTT.

This clone has only a few counts. The chain couples TRBV30 to TRBJ2-7, with D possibly being TRBD1 (5 bases). The CDR3 loop spans 13 amino acids. V was pared by 2 bases and J by 6 bases, with 14 bases between. Germline values: CDR1 GTSNPN, CDR2 SVGIG (reference sequence). The DNA for the CDR3 is TGTGCCTGGAGTACAAGGGGTTGGGGCGAGCAGTACTTC. Translation: CAWSTRGWGEQYF.

This chain connects TRBV19 to TRBJ2-2; D is undetermined. The ends were cut back, 7 bases at V and 5 bases at J, with 11 bases in the middle. Per germline, CDR1 LNHDA and CDR2 SQIVND (reference sequence). This CDR3 region has 13 residues. CDR3 in DNA: TGTGCCAGTAATAGAGGTTTAACCGGGGAGCTGTTTTTT. This translates into CASNRGLTGELFF.

This clone was recorded only once. V and J are TRBV5-5 and TRBJ1-1, with 8 bases fitting TRBD1. Germline CDR1 SGHKS, CDR2 YYEKEE (reference sequence). The CDR3 consists of 14 residues. J was trimmed by 2 bases and V by 2 bases; bases with no gene match: 2. DNA for the CDR3: TGTGCCAGCAGCTTCCAGGGGGCAAACACTGAAGCTTTCTTT. This codes for CASSFQGANTEAFF.

In this sample, this clone turned up once. The chain combines TRBV9 with TRBJ1-2; no definite D call. The CDR3 has 13 amino acids. CDR1 is SGDLS, CDR2 YYNGEE, per germline. V dropped 0 bases and J dropped 2 bases, with 5 bases sitting between them. The CDR3 DNA reads TGTGCCAGCAGCGTAGTGGCAAACTATGGCTACACCTTC. Protein sequence: CASSVVANYGYTF.

V usage is TRBV11-2 and J usage is TRBJ2-3; D may be TRBD2 (6 bases). The CDR3 loop spans 16 amino acids. V shed 4 bases and J shed 0 bases, with 14 bases lying between them. Per germline, CDR1 SGHAT and CDR2 FQNNGV. DNA of the CDR3: TGTGCCAGCAGCTCCAAGCGGGTCCCTAGCACAGATACGCAGTATTTT. Translating it yields CASSSKRVPSTDTQYF.

Points on this clone: The identical CDR3 is also encoded by other nucleotide sequences in the sample. V usage is TRBV19 and J usage is TRBJ2-5; 9 nucleotides match TRBD1. Germline V gives CDR1 LNHDA, CDR2 SQIVND (reference sequence). The junction had 1 base not matched to a gene; V was cut back by 6 bases and J by 2 bases. The CDR3 is 13 residues long. This CDR3 reads CASRDRGQETQYF. The CDR3 DNA is TGTGCCAGTAGGGACAGGGGTCAAGAGACCCAGTACTTC.

V and J are TRBV30 and TRBJ2-5, with D maybe TRBD2 (5 bases). This CDR3 has 14 residues. CDR1 GTSNPN and CDR2 SVGIG come from the germline V gene (reference sequence). V was trimmed by 1 base and J by 1 base, leaving 10 bases between them. CDR3 residues: CAWSELGVQETQYF. The CDR3 region has the DNA TGTGCCTGGAGTGAGTTGGGAGTCCAAGAGACCCAGTACTTC.

The table lists this clone with a count of one. The V call is TRBV24-1, the J call TRBJ1-5; 12 nucleotides agree with TRBD1. This CDR3 has 15 amino acids. The V gene's germline CDR1 is KGHDR and CDR2 SFDVKD. V shed 4 bases and J 8 bases; nucleotides not matched to a gene: 5. The CDR3 DNA sequence: TGTGCCACCAGTGACTCCGGGACAGGGGGCGAGCCCCAGCATTTT. It translates to CATSDSGTGGEPQHF.

This clone occurred once. The chain carries TRBV11-2 and TRBJ2-1, with 9 bases that match TRBD1. CDR3 length: 15 amino acids. The germline V gene encodes CDR1 SGHAT and CDR2 FQNNGV. The V gene end was trimmed by 5 bases and the J gene end by 5 bases; junction bases not matched to a gene: 7. The CDR3 spells CASSLDRGIHNEQFF. In DNA form, the CDR3 reads TGTGCCAGCAGCCTTGACAGGGGGATTCACAATGAGCAGTTCTTC.

The chain links TRBV2 to TRBJ2-4; a possible D gene is TRBD2 (7 bases). The CDR3 has 15 amino acids. The ends were cut back, 8 bases at V and 0 bases at J, with 14 bases in the middle. Germline CDR1 is SNHLY and CDR2 is FYNNEI. DNA of the CDR3: TGTGCCAGCGTTTCGGGGGGCTTAGCCAAAAACATTCAGTACTTC. Translated: CASVSGGLAKNIQYF.

This chain joins TRBV7-8 and TRBJ1-2; 10 bases map to TRBD1. The trim removed 3 bases at V and 8 bases at J, leaving 6 bases unmatched. The germline CDR1 and CDR2 sequences are SGHVS and FQNEAQ. This CDR3 comprises 14 residues. The CDR3 region is CASSFRQGAGGYTF. DNA of the CDR3: TGTGCCAGCAGCTTTCGACAGGGGGCTGGGGGCTACACCTTC.

The chain employs TRBV19 and TRBJ1-4; 8 bases map to TRBD1. There are 14 residues in the CDR3. The V segment lost 5 bases and the J segment 9 bases; nucleotides outside the gene matches: 8. Germline CDR1 LNHDA, CDR2 SQIVND (reference sequence). In DNA form, the CDR3 reads TGTGCCAGTAGTCCGGGGACAGGAAAGCAAAAACTGTTTTTT. Its protein is CASSPGTGKQKLFF.

J is TRBJ2-7 and V is TRBV19; tentatively, D is TRBD1 (6 bases). The CDR3 is 14 residues long. V gave up 5 bases and J gave up 0 bases, with 11 bases separating them. From germline, CDR1 is LNHDA and CDR2 SQIVND (reference sequence). The CDR3 DNA reads TGTGCCAGTAGTTCCCAGACAGGCTCCTACGAGCAGTACTTC. Translation gives CASSSQTGSYEQYF.

The chain uses TRBV27 and TRBJ2-1; 14 bases align to TRBD2. After removal of 6 bases from V and 7 bases from J, the junction contained 14 bases not matched to a gene. Looked up from germline, CDR1 is MNHEY and CDR2 is SMNVEV (reference sequence). CDR3 length: 18 residues. The CDR3 reads CASSRTSGGNYGWNEQFF. The CDR3 bases are TGTGCCAGCAGCCGGACTAGCGGGGGGAATTATGGCTGGAATGAGCAGTTCTTC.

This chain links TRBV29-1 with TRBJ1-5, with unresolved D. Germline V gives CDR1 SQVTM, CDR2 ANQGSEA. The CDR3 has 9 amino acids. Trimming removed 0 bases from V and 11 bases from J, with 2 bases in between. CDR3 DNA: TGCAGCGTTGAAGACGCCCAGCATTTT. This translates into CSVEDAQHF.

The V call is TRBV7-8, the J call TRBJ2-5, with 10 bases aligning to TRBD1. The CDR3 consists of 14 residues. Trimming at V came to 4 bases and at J to 5 bases, leaving 4 bases not matched to a gene. CDR1 is SGHVS, CDR2 FQNEAQ, per germline. This CDR3 is CASSSPGQGETQYF. The CDR3 DNA is TGTGCCAGCAGCTCCCCGGGACAGGGGGAGACCCAGTACTTC. Combining the CDR3 with reference TRBV7-8 and TRBJ2-5 gives the whole variable domain GAGVSQSPRYKVAKRGQDVALRCDPISGHVSLFWYQQALGQGPEFLTYFQNEAQLDKSGLPSDRFFAERPEGSVSTLKIQRTQQEDSAVYLCASSSPGQGETQYFGPGTRLLVL.

This clone was counted only a few times. V is TRBV30 and J is TRBJ2-2, with D possibly being TRBD1 (5 bases). CDR1 GTSNPN and CDR2 SVGIG come from the germline V gene (reference sequence). The CDR3 has 16 amino acids. V lost 8 bases and J lost 13, with 32 bases in between. The CDR3: CAQEKGQPNWAGGLFF. CDR3 nucleotides: TGTGCCCAGGAAAAAGGACAACCGAATTGGGCCGGCGGGCTGTTTTTT.

The CDR3 spells CASSARQGLGTEAFF. CDR3 bases: TGTGCCAGCAGCGCCCGACAGGGGCTGGGAACTGAAGCTTTCTTT. The J gene is TRBJ1-1, the V gene TRBV14, with 8 bases identical to TRBD1. Trimming removed 5 bases from V and 5 bases from J; junction bases left unmatched: 10. CDR3 length: 15 residues. From germline, CDR1 is SGHDN and CDR2 FVKESK.

The rearrangement joins TRBV5-4 to TRBJ2-1; TRBD2 is a possible D gene (5 bases). Trimming removed 4 bases at V and 5 bases at J, with 10 bases between. The CDR3 totals 13 residues. Germline V CDR1 and CDR2: SGHNT, YYREEE (reference sequence). The CDR3 nucleotides are TGTGCCAGCAGCCGCGGACTGAACAATGAGCAGTTCTTC. Amino acid sequence: CASSRGLNNEQFF. The full variable domain, in which reference TRBV5-4 and TRBJ2-1 provide the parts outside the CDR3, is ETGVTQSPTHLIKTRGQQVTLRCSSQSGHNTVSWYQQALGQGPQFIFQYYREEENGRGNFPPRFSGLQFPNYSSELNVNALELDDSALYLCASSRGLNNEQFFGPGTRLTVL.

The gene calls are TRBV2 and TRBJ1-4; 8 bases align to TRBD1. The CDR3 totals 13 residues. Trimming took 11 bases from V and 5 from J; bases not matched to a gene: 7. Germline assignment: CDR1 SNHLY and CDR2 FYNNEI. The CDR3 DNA reads as TGTGCCGGACAGGGTCGGGGCAATGAAAAACTGTTTTTT. Protein product: CAGQGRGNEKLFF.

The chain combines TRBV7-9 with TRBJ2-1, with a tentative D call TRBD2 (6 bases). Trimming took off 8 bases at V and 0 bases at J, with 11 bases between the two ends. The CDR3 totals 14 residues. Germline-derived CDR1 and CDR2 are SEHNR and FQNEAQ (reference sequence). CDR3 nucleotides: TGTGCCAGCCGGGACTCTAGCTCCTACAATGAGCAGTTCTTC. As protein: CASRDSSSYNEQFF. The full variable domain, with the rest looked up from reference TRBV7-9 and TRBJ2-1, is DTGVSQNPRHKITKRGQNVTFRCDPISEHNRLYWYRQTLGQGPEFLTYFQNEAQLEKSRLLSDRFSAERPKGSFSTLEIQRTEQGDSAMYLCASRDSSSYNEQFFGPGTRLTVL.

The rearrangement uses TRBV18 and TRBJ2-3, with TRBD2 matching 11 bases. This CDR3 is 16 amino acids long. V dropped 3 bases and J dropped 8; count of bases not matched to a gene: 10. Germline V gives CDR1 KGHSH, CDR2 LQKENI. DNA of the CDR3: TGTGCCAGCTCACCGAGGGGCCTAGCGGGAGGTGGTACGCAGTATTTT. This gives the protein CASSPRGLAGGGTQYF.

The J gene is TRBJ1-2, the V gene TRBV7-3, with a possible D match to TRBD1 (6 bases). Germline CDR1 reads SGHTA; CDR2 reads FQGTGA. The CDR3 contains 15 residues. V was pared by 2 bases and J by 4 bases, with 14 bases between. The CDR3 spells CASSLGPGEAYGYTF. DNA of the CDR3: TGTGCCAGCAGCTTAGGGCCAGGGGAAGCCTATGGCTACACCTTC.

The V and J genes are TRBV2 and TRBJ2-6, with 7 bases lining up with TRBD1. J lost 0 bases, V lost 9 bases, and 8 bases had no gene match. CDR1 is SNHLY, CDR2 FYNNEI, per germline. The CDR3 consists of 16 residues. Here the CDR3 DNA reads TGTGCCAGGAGACCCAGGACAGGCTCTGGGGCCAACGTCCTGACTTTC. This gives the protein CARRPRTGSGANVLTF. The full variable domain, its missing parts supplied by reference TRBV2 and TRBJ2-6, is EPEVTQTPSHQVTQMGQEVILRCVPISNHLYFYWYRQILGQKVEFLVSFYNNEISEKSEIFDDQFSVERPDGSNFTLKIRSTKLEDSAMYFCARRPRTGSGANVLTFGAGSRLTVL.

The rearrangement links TRBV5-1 to TRBJ1-2; 8 bases match TRBD1. Germline values: CDR1 SGHRS, CDR2 YFSETQ. The CDR3 runs 15 residues. Unmatched junction bases numbered 12, after V lost 4 bases and J lost 7 bases. The CDR3: CASSGSQGAQGGYTF. The CDR3 DNA sequence: TGCGCCAGCAGCGGCTCTCAGGGGGCTCAGGGTGGCTACACCTTC.

The chain is built from TRBV6-1 and TRBJ1-3; tentatively, D is TRBD1 (5 bases). V gave up 3 bases and J gave up 2 bases, with 11 bases separating them. The CDR3 spans 15 residues. Germline CDR1 is MNHNS and CDR2 is SASEGT. The CDR3: CASSEGHFAGNTIYF. The DNA for the CDR3 is TGTGCCAGCAGTGAGGGGCACTTCGCTGGAAACACCATATATTTT.

This clone was seen once. This sequence joins TRBV7-3 and TRBJ2-3; TRBD1 matches 8 bases. V lost 5 bases to trimming and J lost 4 bases; unmatched junction nucleotides: 5. In germline, CDR1 is SGHTA, CDR2 FQGTGA. CDR3 length: 14 residues. CDR3 amino acids: CASSRTGYADTQYF. The CDR3 DNA reads TGTGCCAGCAGCCGGACAGGGTATGCAGATACGCAGTATTTT. The full variable domain, with the rest looked up from reference TRBV7-3 and TRBJ2-3, is GAGVSQTPSNKVTEKGKYVELRCDPISGHTALYWYRQSLGQGPEFLIYFQGTGAADDSGLPNDRFFAVRPEGSVSTLKIQRTERGDSAVYLCASSRTGYADTQYFGPGTRLTVL.

This chain connects TRBV24-1 to TRBJ1-5; D gene ambiguous. The CDR3 is made up of 13 amino acids. Per germline, CDR1 KGHDR and CDR2 SFDVKD. Trimming left V 7 bases short and J 3 bases short, with 9 bases between. The CDR3 coding sequence is TGTGCCACCAGCGTCGAGGACAATCAGCCCCAGCATTTT. Translated: CATSVEDNQPQHF.